Presented here are 5 T cell receptor beta chains from one specimen sequenced in a study of PD-1 blockade in classical Hodgkin lymphoma. Sequencing used immunoSEQ multiplex PCR; TCRdb keeps in-frame clones, though not all of them. This table holds 45,000 to 60,000 clones, over 70% found once. Each of the patients experienced relapse following autologous stem cell transplantation, and their brentuximab vedotin exposure differed. The specimen comprised peripheral blood mononuclear cells (PBMCs), sampled at baseline. Receptors originate from a human donor with classical Hodgkin lymphoma.

V usage is TRBV19 and J usage is TRBJ2-1; no clear D gene. There are 13 residues in the CDR3. Germline V gene data show CDR1 as LNHDA and CDR2 as SQIVND (reference sequence). Trimming shortened V by 10 bases and J by 2 bases, and 12 bases separated the two germline ends. The DNA for the CDR3 is TGTGCCACACAACGTGAGCCCTACAATGAGCAGTTCTTC. The encoded protein is CATQREPYNEQFF. The full variable domain, completed using reference TRBV19 and TRBJ2-1, is DGGITQSPKYLFRKEGQNVTLSCEQNLNHDAMYWYRQDPGQGLRLIYYSQIVNDFQKGDIAEGYSVSREKKESFPLTVTSAQKNPTAFYLCATQREPYNEQFFGPGTRLTVL.

The V call is TRBV5-4, the J call TRBJ2-3; tentatively, D is TRBD2 (6 bases). The length of the CDR3 is 18 residues. Trimming removed 4 bases from V and 2 bases from J, with 23 bases in between. Germline-derived CDR1 and CDR2 are SGHNT and YYREEE (reference sequence). CDR3 nucleotide sequence: TGTGCCAGCAGCCCCAGGTTGGGGTGGGGCGGGGACACAGATACGCAGTATTTT. Protein sequence: CASSPRLGWGGDTDTQYF.

This clone was counted a single time. The chain has TRBV11-1 and TRBJ2-7; a possible D gene is TRBD2 (6 bases). Deletions cut 5 bases from V and 0 bases from J, with 17 bases between. Germline CDR1 SGHAT, CDR2 FQDESV (reference sequence). The CDR3 contains 16 residues. CDR3 sequence (DNA): TGTGCCAGCAGCCCAGGACTATCGGTCAGCTCCTACGAGCAGTACTTC. Translating gives CASSPGLSVSSYEQYF.

This clone has just a few counts. The chain links TRBV18 to TRBJ2-2, with no clear D. CDR3 length: 12 amino acids. Trimming left V 2 bases short and J 5 bases short, with 3 bases between. Germline-derived CDR1 and CDR2 are KGHSH and LQKENI. The CDR3 region has the DNA TGTGCCAGCTCACCATTAACCGGGGAGCTGTTTTTT. Translated: CASSPLTGELFF.

This rearrangement joins TRBV7-9 to TRBJ1-1, with 9 bases aligning to TRBD1. CDR1 and CDR2 (germline): SEHNR, FQNEAQ (reference sequence). With 7 bases clipped from V and 4 bases from J, the junction kept 4 bases outside the gene matches. This CDR3 contains 13 residues. The CDR3 protein is CASNRGQSTEAFF. The CDR3 DNA follows: TGTGCCAGCAACAGGGGGCAGAGCACTGAAGCTTTCTTT.